This T cell receptor beta chain is drawn from a study of T cell changes during pregnancy in multiple sclerosis. The table came from immunoSEQ multiplex PCR; TCRdb's copy has only in-frame clones and leaves some out. The sample consists of tens of thousands of clones, over 75% of them appearing once. The ends were cut back, 2 bases at V and 8 bases at J, with 9 bases in the middle. The V gene's germline CDR1 is MDHEN and CDR2 SYDVKM. The CDR3 runs to 12 residues. The sequence was obtained from a female donor with multiple sclerosis, enrolled in a pregnancy study. Sequenced material: peripheral blood, taken in the first trimester of pregnancy. The chain is built from TRBV28 and TRBJ1-2; D call uncertain. The CDR3: CASSLDTGGYTF. The CDR3 DNA sequence: TGTGCCAGCAGTTTAGACACGGGGGGCTACACCTTC.